This T cell receptor beta chain was documented in a study of cytomegalovirus exposure and HLA in healthy donors. Points from the study as a whole: Within a later analysis, the majority of CMV-associated TCR beta chains appeared HLA-restricted. Later analysis found that TCR beta chains associated with HLA were more clonally expanded than other, equally common chains.

The PCR employed 60 Vbeta primers together with 13 Jbeta primers. Sequencing used immunoSEQ multiplex PCR; TCRdb keeps in-frame clones, though not all of them. Among fewer than 95,000 clones listed, 75% to 90% were seen once. Trimming shortened V by 3 bases and J by 3 bases, and 12 bases separated the two germline ends. Germline loops: CDR1 LNHNV, CDR2 YYDKDF (reference sequence). This CDR3 is built from 15 residues. A word on this clone: Its target is not known.

This clonotype originated in a man in his forties in good health and CMV-seropositive. The sequenced sample consisted of PBMCs. The V gene is TRBV15, the J gene TRBJ2-1; D is possibly TRBD2 (6 bases). For the CDR3, the DNA is TGTGCCACCAGCAGGGGCCCTAGCGACTACAATGAGCAGTTCTTC. This codes for CATSRGPSDYNEQFF.